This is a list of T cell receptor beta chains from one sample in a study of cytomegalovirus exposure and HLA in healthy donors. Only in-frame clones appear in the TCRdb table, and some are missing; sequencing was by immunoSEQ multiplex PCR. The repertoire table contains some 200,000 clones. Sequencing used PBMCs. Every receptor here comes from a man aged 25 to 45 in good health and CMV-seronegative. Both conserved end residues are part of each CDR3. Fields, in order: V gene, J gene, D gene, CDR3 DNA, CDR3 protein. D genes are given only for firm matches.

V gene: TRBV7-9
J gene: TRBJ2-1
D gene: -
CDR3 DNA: TGTGCCAGCAGCTTCACAGGGAAAGGGAGCTCCTACAATGAGCAGTTCTTC
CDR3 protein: CASSFTGKGSSYNEQFF

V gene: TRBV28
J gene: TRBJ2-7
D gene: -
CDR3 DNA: TGTGCCAGCAGTTCCCAGGTATCCTACGAGCAGTACTTC
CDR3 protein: CASSSQVSYEQYF

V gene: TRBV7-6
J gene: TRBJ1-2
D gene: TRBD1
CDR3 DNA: TGTGCCAGCAGCCTAGATGGACAGGGAAGTTATGGCTACACCTTC
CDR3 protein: CASSLDGQGSYGYTF

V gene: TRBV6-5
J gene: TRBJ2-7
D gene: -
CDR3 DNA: TGTGCCAGCAGGAGCGGATACTACGAGCAGTACTTC
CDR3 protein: CASRSGYYEQYF

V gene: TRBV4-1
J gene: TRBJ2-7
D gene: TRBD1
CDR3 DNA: TGCGCCAGCAGTCTCAGACAGGGGAGCCACGAGCAGTACTTC
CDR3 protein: CASSLRQGSHEQYF

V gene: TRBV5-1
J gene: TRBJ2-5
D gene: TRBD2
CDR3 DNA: TGCGCCAGCGAAAGTAGCGGGAGGGCCGGTGAGACCCAGTACTTC
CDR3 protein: CASESSGRAGETQYF

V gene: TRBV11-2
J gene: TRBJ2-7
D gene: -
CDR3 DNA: TGTGCCAGCAGCTTAGTCTACGAGCAGTACTTC
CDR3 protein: CASSLVYEQYF

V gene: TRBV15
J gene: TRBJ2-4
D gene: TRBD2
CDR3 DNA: TGTGCCACCAGCAGAGCGGGACTAGCGGACCTCAAAAACATTCAGTACTTC
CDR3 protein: CATSRAGLADLKNIQYF

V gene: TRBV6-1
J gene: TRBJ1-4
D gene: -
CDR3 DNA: TGTGCCAGCCGACAGGTCGGTAATGAAAAACTGTTTTTT
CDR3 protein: CASRQVGNEKLFF

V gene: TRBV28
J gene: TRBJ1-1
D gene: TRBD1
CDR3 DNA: TGTGCCAGCAGTCAAAGACAGGGGGAAGCTTTCTTT
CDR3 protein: CASSQRQGEAFF

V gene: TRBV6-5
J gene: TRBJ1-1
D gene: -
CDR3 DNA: TGTGCCAGCAGTTATGGGGGCCTGAACACTGAAGCTTTCTTT
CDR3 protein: CASSYGGLNTEAFF

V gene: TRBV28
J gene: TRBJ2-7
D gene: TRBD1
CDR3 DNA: TGTGCCAGCAGCTTAGTGCTACAGGGGATCTACGAGCAGTACTTC
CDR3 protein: CASSLVLQGIYEQYF

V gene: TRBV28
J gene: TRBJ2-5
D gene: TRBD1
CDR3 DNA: TGTGCCAGCAGTAGGGGGCCGGGGGAGACCCAGTACTTC
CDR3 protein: CASSRGPGETQYF

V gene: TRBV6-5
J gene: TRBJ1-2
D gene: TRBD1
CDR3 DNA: TGTGCCAGCAGTTTGGGGACAGGGAGCGGCTACACCTTC
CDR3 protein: CASSLGTGSGYTF

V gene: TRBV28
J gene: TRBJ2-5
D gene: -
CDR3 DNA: TGTGCTCATGAGGGGGGGGAGACAGAGACCCAGTACTTC
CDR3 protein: CAHEGGETETQYF

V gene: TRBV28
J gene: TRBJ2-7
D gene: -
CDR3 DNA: TGTGCCAGCAGTTTTCGCGGGATCAGCTCCTACGAGCAGTACTTC
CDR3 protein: CASSFRGISSYEQYF

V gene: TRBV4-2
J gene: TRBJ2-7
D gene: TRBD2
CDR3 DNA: TGTGCCAGCAGTCACCGGGGGGACTACGAGCAGTACTTC
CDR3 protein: CASSHRGDYEQYF

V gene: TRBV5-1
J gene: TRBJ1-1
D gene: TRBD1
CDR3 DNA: TGCGCCAGCAGCTTTACAGGGGTTACTGAAGCTTTCTTT
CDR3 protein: CASSFTGVTEAFF

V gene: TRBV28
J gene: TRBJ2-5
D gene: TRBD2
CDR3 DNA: TGTGCCAGCAGTTCTGAGCCGGGACTAGCCCATGGGAGCTACTTC
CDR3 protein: CASSSEPGLAHGSYF

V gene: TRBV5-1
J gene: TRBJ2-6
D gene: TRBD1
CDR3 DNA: TGCGCCAGCAGCCTATCCCCCGGGACAGGGGGCGCCGGGGCCAACGTCCTGACTTTC
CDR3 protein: CASSLSPGTGGAGANVLTF

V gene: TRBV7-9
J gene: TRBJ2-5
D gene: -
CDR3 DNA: TGTGCCAGCAGCCGTCCCGGGGGACTGGGAGGAGAGACCCAGTACTTC
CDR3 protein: CASSRPGGLGGETQYF

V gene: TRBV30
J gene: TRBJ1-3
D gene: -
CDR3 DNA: TGTGCCTGGCCGGTTGGAAACACCATATATTTT
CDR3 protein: CAWPVGNTIYF

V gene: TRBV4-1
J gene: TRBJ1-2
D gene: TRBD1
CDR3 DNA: TGCGCCAGCAGCCAAGGTCAGGACAGGGCTGGCTATGGCTACACCTTC
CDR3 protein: CASSQGQDRAGYGYTF

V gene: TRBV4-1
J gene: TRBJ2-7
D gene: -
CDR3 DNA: TGCGCCAGCAGCTACGGACAGCAATACGAGCAGTACTTC
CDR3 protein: CASSYGQQYEQYF

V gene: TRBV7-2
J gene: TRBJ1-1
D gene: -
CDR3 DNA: TGTGCCAGCAGCCCATACGCACCGAGGAGAAACACTGAAGCTTTCTTT
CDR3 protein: CASSPYAPRRNTEAFF

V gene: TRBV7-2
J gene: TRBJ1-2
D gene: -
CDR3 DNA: TGTGCCAGCAGCTCCGACAACCTCTATGGCTACACCTTC
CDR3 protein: CASSSDNLYGYTF

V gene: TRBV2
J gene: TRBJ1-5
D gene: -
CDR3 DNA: TGTGCCAGCAGTGAAGAAGGGGGATGGGGGCAGCCCCAGCATTTT
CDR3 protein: CASSEEGGWGQPQHF

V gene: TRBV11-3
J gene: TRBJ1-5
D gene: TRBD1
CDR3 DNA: TGTGCCAGCAGCTCCGGACAGGGTGGCAATCAGCCCCAGCATTTT
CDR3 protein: CASSSGQGGNQPQHF

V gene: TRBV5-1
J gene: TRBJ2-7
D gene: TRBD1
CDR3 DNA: TGCGCCAGCAGCTTGGGACAGGGTGGCGAGCAGTACTTC
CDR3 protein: CASSLGQGGEQYF

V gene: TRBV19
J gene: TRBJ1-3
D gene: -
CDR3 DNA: TGTGCCAGTAGTATAGATCCAGGGGTCTTCGGAAACACCATATATTTT
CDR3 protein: CASSIDPGVFGNTIYF

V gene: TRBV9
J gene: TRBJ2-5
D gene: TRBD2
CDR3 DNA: TGTGCCAGCAGCCCCCAGACTAGCCGGGGCCAAGAGACCCAGTACTTC
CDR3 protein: CASSPQTSRGQETQYF

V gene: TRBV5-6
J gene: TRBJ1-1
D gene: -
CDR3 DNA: TGTGCCAGCAGCTTGGATAGGGGGAAGGCAGCTTTCTTT
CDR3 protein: CASSLDRGKAAFF

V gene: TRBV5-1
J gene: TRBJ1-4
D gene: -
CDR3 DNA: TGCGCCAGCAGCTTGGCGTGGGAACAGGGTATTAATGAAAAACTGTTTTTT
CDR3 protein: CASSLAWEQGINEKLFF

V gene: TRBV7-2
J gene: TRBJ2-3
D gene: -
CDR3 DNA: TGTGCCAGCAGCCCTGGGAGGGGGAAGGGTACGCAGTATTTT
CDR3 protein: CASSPGRGKGTQYF

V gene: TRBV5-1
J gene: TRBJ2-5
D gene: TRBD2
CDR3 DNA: TGCGCCAGCAGCCGGCTAGCGGGAGAAGAGACCCAGTACTTC
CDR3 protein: CASSRLAGEETQYF

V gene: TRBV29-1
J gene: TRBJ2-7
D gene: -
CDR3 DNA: TGCAGCGTTGATCAGGAGGGAGGACACGAGCAGTACTTC
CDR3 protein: CSVDQEGGHEQYF

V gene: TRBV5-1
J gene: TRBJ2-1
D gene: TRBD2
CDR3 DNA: TGCGCCAGCAGCTCATCCAAGGCGGGGGGACTACATGAGCAGTTCTTC
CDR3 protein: CASSSSKAGGLHEQFF

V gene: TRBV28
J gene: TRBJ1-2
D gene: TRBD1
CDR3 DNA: TGTGCCAGCAGACCCTCGACAGGGACCAACTATGGCTACACCTTC
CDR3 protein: CASRPSTGTNYGYTF

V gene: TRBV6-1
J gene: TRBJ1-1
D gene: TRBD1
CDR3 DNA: TGTGCCAGCAGTGTGGGACAGATCATGAACACTGAAGCTTTCTTT
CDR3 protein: CASSVGQIMNTEAFF

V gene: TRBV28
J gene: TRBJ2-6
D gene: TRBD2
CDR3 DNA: TGTGCCAGCAGTTTACGCCACGGGACTAGCGGGAAAACTAGCACTGGGGCCAACGTCCTGACTTTC
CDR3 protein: CASSLRHGTSGKTSTGANVLTF

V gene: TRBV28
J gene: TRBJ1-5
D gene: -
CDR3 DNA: TGTGCCAGCAGTTCGGGTCAAGACAGGCCCAATCAGCCCCAGCATTTT
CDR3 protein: CASSSGQDRPNQPQHF

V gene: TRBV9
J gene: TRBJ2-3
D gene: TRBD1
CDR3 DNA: TGTGCCAGCAGCGCCCCCGGGACAGGGGTCACAGATACGCAGTATTTT
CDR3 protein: CASSAPGTGVTDTQYF

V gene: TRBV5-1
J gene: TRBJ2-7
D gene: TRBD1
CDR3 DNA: TGCGCCAGCAGCTTGGGACAGGGGGTCGCCTACGAGCAGTACTTC
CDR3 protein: CASSLGQGVAYEQYF

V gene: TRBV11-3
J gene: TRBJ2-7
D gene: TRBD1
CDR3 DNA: TGTGCCAGCGGTGACAGGGGAAGCCCCTACGAGCAGTACTTC
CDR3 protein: CASGDRGSPYEQYF

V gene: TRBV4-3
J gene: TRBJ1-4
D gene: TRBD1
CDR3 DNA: TGCGCCACCGGACAGGGGGCGAATCTTGATAATGAAAAACTGTTTTTT
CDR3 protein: CATGQGANLDNEKLFF

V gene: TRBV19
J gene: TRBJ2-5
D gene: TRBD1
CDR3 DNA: TGTGCCAGTACAGGACAGGGGGTAGAGACCCAGTACTTC
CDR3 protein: CASTGQGVETQYF

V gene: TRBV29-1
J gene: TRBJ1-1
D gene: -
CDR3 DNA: TGCAGCGCTATGGCAGGGGATAACACTGAAGCTTTCTTT
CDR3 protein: CSAMAGDNTEAFF

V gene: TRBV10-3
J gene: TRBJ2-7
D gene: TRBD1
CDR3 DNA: TGTGCCATCAGTGCACAGGGGGATGCGCAGTACTTC
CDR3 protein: CAISAQGDAQYF

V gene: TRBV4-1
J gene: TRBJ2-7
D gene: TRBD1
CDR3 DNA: TGCGCCAGCAGCCAAGGGGGTGGGACAGGGGATTCCTACGAGCAGTACTTC
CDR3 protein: CASSQGGGTGDSYEQYF

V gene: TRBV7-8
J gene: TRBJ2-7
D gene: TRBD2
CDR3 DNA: TGTGCCAGCATCCAGAGGGCGGGGGGGAACCACGAGCAGTACTTC
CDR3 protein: CASIQRAGGNHEQYF

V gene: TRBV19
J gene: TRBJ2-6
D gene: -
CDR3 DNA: TGTGCCAGTAGGATAGCAGGCTCTGGGGCCAACGTCCTGACTTTC
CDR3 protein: CASRIAGSGANVLTF

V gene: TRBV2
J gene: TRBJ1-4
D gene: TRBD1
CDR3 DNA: TGTGCCAGCAGTGAATATGGACAGGGACCCCATGAAAAACTGTTTTTT
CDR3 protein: CASSEYGQGPHEKLFF

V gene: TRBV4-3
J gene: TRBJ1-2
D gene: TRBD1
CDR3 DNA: TGCGCCAGCAGCCAATCCGGGACAGGGCCCTATGGCTACACCTTC
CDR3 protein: CASSQSGTGPYGYTF

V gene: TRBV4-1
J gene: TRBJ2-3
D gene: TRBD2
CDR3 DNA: TGCGCCAGCAGCCAAGTCCCCACAGATCGGGAGGCTGGTACGCAGTATTTT
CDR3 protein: CASSQVPTDREAGTQYF

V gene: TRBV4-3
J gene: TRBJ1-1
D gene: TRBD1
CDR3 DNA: TGCGCCAGCAGCCAAGACGACAGGGGGGGCACTGAAGCTTTCTTT
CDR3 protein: CASSQDDRGGTEAFF

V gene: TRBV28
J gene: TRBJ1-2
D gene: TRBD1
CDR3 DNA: TGTGCCAGCAGTCCCGGACAGGGGATAAACTATGGCTACACCTTC
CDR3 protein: CASSPGQGINYGYTF

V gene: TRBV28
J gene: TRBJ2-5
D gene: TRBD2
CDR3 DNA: TGTGCCAGCAGTCCCACCGGGACTAGCGGAGGGGGGGAGACCCAGTACTTC
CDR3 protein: CASSPTGTSGGGETQYF